The subject of this entry is one T cell receptor (beta chain). The entry originates in a study of T cells in tumors after PD-1 blockade. On the study more broadly: A subset received ongoing vismodegib 150 mg daily alongside anti-PD-1 therapy.

This CDR3 comprises 16 residues. From germline, CDR1 is LNHDA and CDR2 SQIVND (reference sequence). V gave up 5 bases and J gave up 4 bases; unmatched junction bases: 10. Data came from immunoSEQ multiplex PCR; TCRdb stores just in-frame clones and leaves some out. Of approximately 63,000 clones detected, under 80% appear once; the ten largest clones hold approximately 4.5%. This chain links TRBV19 with TRBJ2-1, with 8 bases identical to TRBD2. This clonotype was sampled from a human donor with basal cell carcinoma. Sample: PBMCs, taken after anti-PD-1 treatment. In DNA form, the CDR3 reads TGTGCCAGTAGTGAGGTCGGGGGGGCCCAGTACAATGAGCAGTTCTTC. Its protein product is CASSEVGGAQYNEQFF.